This T cell receptor (beta chain) appears in the sequencing data of a study of pediatric ulcerative colitis. Trimming removed 0 bases at V and 3 bases at J, with 13 bases between. This CDR3 is 16 amino acids long. Germline V gene lookup returns CDR1 SGHVS and CDR2 FQNEAQ. No immunosuppressive drugs were given to ulcerative colitis patients before diagnostic colonoscopy. This was a survey-level run. Sequencing used immunoSEQ multiplex PCR; TCRdb keeps in-frame clones, though not all of them. The sample shows about 32,000 clones, roughly 82% of them seen only once. The rearrangement links TRBV7-8 to TRBJ2-3, with a tentative D call TRBD2 (7 bases). The sequence derives from a boy aged 5-17 years with severe ulcerative colitis. Sequenced sample: blood. This CDR3 is CASSLASGGWTDTQYF. The CDR3 coding sequence is TGTGCCAGCAGCTTAGCGTCGGGGGGCTGGACAGATACGCAGTATTTT.